The TCR beta chain under discussion was sequenced for a study of neoadjuvant anti-PD-1 for oral cavity cancer. Study outcomes and limitations: Pretreatment Treg/Th17 ratio correlated inversely with post-treatment tumor clonality.

CDR3 length equals 15 residues. Germline values: CDR1 SGHRS, CDR2 YFSETQ. V gave up 0 bases and J gave up 7 bases, with 14 bases separating them. Regarding time point: after neoadjuvant nivolumab, at surgical resection. Stage II-IVA oral cavity squamous cell carcinoma was new and untreated by systemic or radiation therapy. This clone was found once. Antigen: not known. The method was immunoSEQ multiplex PCR; TCRdb's version includes in-frame clones alone and lacks a portion of them. Here the sample spans 63,000 or so clones, about nine tenths being singletons. This sequence was found in a person aged 35 to 85 with oral cavity squamous cell carcinoma. Sequenced material: PBMCs, taken after nivolumab (anti-PD-1) treatment. The chain uses TRBV5-1 and TRBJ1-5, with D perhaps TRBD1 (6 bases). As DNA, the CDR3 is TGCGCCAGCAGCTTGGTCCCAGGGGAACGGCAGCCCCAGCATTTT. Protein: CASSLVPGERQPQHF.